The 10 T cell receptor beta chains in this list originate from one sample, sequenced in a study of PD-1 blockade in classical Hodgkin lymphoma. Brentuximab vedotin exposure varied among the patients, all of whom had relapsed after autologous stem cell transplantation. Negative magnetic selection isolated CD4+ T cells from thawed PBMCs. TCRdb's table, derived via immunoSEQ multiplex PCR, lists solely in-frame clones and lacks some. This table holds roughly 7,200 clones, approximately 80% found once. Sequences were derived from CD4+ T cells from blood, sampled at baseline. These receptors originate from a human donor with classical Hodgkin lymphoma.

This clone was seen just once. The chain is built from TRBV7-9 and TRBJ2-5; 8 bases match TRBD1. CDR3 length equals 16 residues. The J segment lost 5 bases and the V segment lost 5 bases, leaving 13 bases of the junction unmatched. Germline V gene lookup returns CDR1 SEHNR and CDR2 FQNEAQ (reference sequence). CDR3 sequence reads: CASSQPSRGRMETQYF. In DNA, the CDR3 is TGTGCCAGCAGCCAACCCAGCAGGGGGCGAATGGAGACCCAGTACTTC.

V and J are TRBV28 and TRBJ1-4; 7 positions agree with TRBD1. Losses at the gene ends were 8 bases for V and 6 bases for J; bases not matched to a gene: 9. Germline CDR1 is MDHEN and CDR2 is SYDVKM. The CDR3 runs to 14 residues. In DNA form, the CDR3 reads TGTGCCAGCGACCAAGGGGGCGGGTATGAAAAACTGTTTTTT. This codes for CASDQGGGYEKLFF.

V is TRBV13 and J is TRBJ1-3; the D gene is possibly TRBD1 (5 bases). The CDR3 totals 19 residues. Trimming removed 1 base from V and 0 bases from J, with 19 bases in between. Germline CDR1 reads PRHDT; CDR2 reads FYEKMQ (reference sequence). DNA for the CDR3: TGTGCCAGCAGCTTAGAGGGCAGGGCATCTTCGAGCTCTGGAAACACCATATATTTT. This sequence encodes CASSLEGRASSSSGNTIYF.

A single count supports this clone. The rearrangement joins TRBV10-2 to TRBJ2-7, with 7 bases lining up with TRBD2. The germline gives CDR1 WSHSY, CDR2 SAAADI. V lost 11 bases to trimming and J lost 0 bases; unmatched junction nucleotides: 7. The CDR3 loop spans 13 amino acids. CDR3 sequence: CALSREDSYEQYF. CDR3 nucleotide sequence: TGCGCCCTATCACGGGAGGACTCCTACGAGCAGTACTTC.

V is TRBV18 and J is TRBJ1-1; the match to TRBD1 covers 9 bases. The length of the CDR3 is 17 residues. With 4 bases clipped from V and 0 bases from J, the junction kept 9 bases outside the gene matches. Germline CDR1 is KGHSH and CDR2 is LQKENI. CDR3 nucleotide sequence: TGTGCCAGCTCACGCGGACAGGGGCGCGTCATGAACACTGAAGCTTTCTTT. Protein: CASSRGQGRVMNTEAFF.

This clone was found a few times. The V gene is TRBV27, the J gene TRBJ1-1; D is ambiguous. Trimming pared 0 bases from V and 6 bases from J, leaving 11 bases between. CDR3 length: 14 residues. Per germline, CDR1 MNHEY and CDR2 SMNVEV (reference sequence). The CDR3 nucleotides read TGTGCCAGCAGTTTATCGGTTGGGCCCGCTGAAGCTTTCTTT. It encodes CASSLSVGPAEAFF.

The V call is TRBV18, the J call TRBJ1-3, with D tentatively TRBD1 (6 bases). The CDR3 loop spans 15 amino acids. Per germline, CDR1 KGHSH and CDR2 LQKENI. V shed 3 bases and J shed 2 bases, with 11 bases lying between them. The CDR3 reads CASSPSQGTGNTIYF. Written as DNA, the CDR3 is TGTGCCAGCTCACCCTCACAGGGAACTGGAAACACCATATATTTT.

The chain recombines TRBV11-2 with TRBJ2-2; D gene uncertain. This CDR3 is built from 14 residues. CDR1 is SGHAT and CDR2 is FQNNGV in the germline V gene. V was trimmed by 5 bases and J by 2 bases, leaving 9 bases between them. Written as DNA, the CDR3 is TGTGCCAGCAGCCCCCGGCAAAACACCGGGGAGCTGTTTTTT. It yields the protein CASSPRQNTGELFF.

The chain employs TRBV5-1 and TRBJ1-2; D is unclear. Germline CDR1 SGHRS, CDR2 YFSETQ. The CDR3 covers 14 residues. Trimming removed 4 bases at V and 8 bases at J, with 18 bases between. In DNA form, the CDR3 reads TGCGCCAGCAGCGGACGCCGGGGAGGAGGCGGCTACACCTTC. Protein product: CASSGRRGGGGYTF. The whole variable domain, remainder taken from reference TRBV5-1 and TRBJ1-2, is KAGVTQTPRYLIKTRGQQVTLSCSPISGHRSVSWYQQTPGQGLQFLFEYFSETQRNKGNFPGRFSGRQFSNSRSEMNVSTLELGDSALYLCASSGRRGGGGYTFGSGTRLTVV.

CDR3 amino acids: CASTRESSYNEQFF. For the CDR3, the DNA is TGTGCCAGCACCAGGGAAAGCTCCTACAATGAGCAGTTCTTC. The rearrangement uses TRBV2 and TRBJ2-1, with D tentatively TRBD1 (5 bases). This CDR3 has 14 amino acids. The germline CDR1 and CDR2 sequences are SNHLY and FYNNEI. Deletions cut 7 bases from V and 0 bases from J, with 10 bases between.